A single sample is the source of the 7 T cell receptor beta chains below, sequenced in a study of T cell repertoires in cytomegalovirus infection. TCRdb fed the reads into MiXCR, producing one record per CDR3 protein. The repertoire holds 640,000 or so distinct CDR3 sequences, around a third seen once, with 15% to 20% in the top ten. Their antigens are not known. The sequenced sample was cultured PBMCs, obtained from culture after CMV antigen stimulation. These receptors were obtained from a human donor in good health (CMV status not recorded). Some clones in this sample may be carry-over from other donors' samples.

This clonotype was observed a handful of times. V and J are TRBV7-9 and TRBJ1-4; 10 bases fit TRBD1. With 4 bases clipped from V and 7 bases from J, the junction kept 6 bases outside the gene matches. Germline V gene lookup returns CDR1 SEHNR and CDR2 FQNEAQ (reference sequence). CDR3 length: 15 amino acids. The CDR3 reads CASSYPGTGVEKLFF. DNA for the CDR3: TGTGCCAGCAGCTATCCCGGGACAGGGGTTGAAAAACTGTTTTTT.

V usage is TRBV7-2 and J usage is TRBJ2-2; D gene uncertain. The length of the CDR3 is 14 residues. The germline gives CDR1 SGHTA, CDR2 FQGNSA. Trimming removed 1 base from V and 6 bases from J, with 9 bases in between. In DNA form, the CDR3 reads TGTGCCAGCAGCTTAGGGCTAATCCCCGGGGAGCTGTTTTTT. It codes for CASSLGLIPGELFF.

The chain combines TRBV11-3 with TRBJ2-1, with D unclear. The V gene's germline CDR1 is SGHNT and CDR2 YENEEA. The CDR3 loop spans 12 amino acids. V lost 4 bases to trimming and J lost 8 bases, with 9 bases between them. The CDR3 sequence: CASSSDVDEQFF. The CDR3 region has the DNA TGTGCCAGCAGCTCGGACGTAGATGAGCAGTTCTTC.

Only one count was recorded for this clonotype. The chain is built from TRBV5-1 and TRBJ2-1; no reliable D call. Germline loops: CDR1 SGHRS, CDR2 YFSETQ. This CDR3 region has 14 residues. V was cut by 2 bases and J by 8 bases, with 14 bases left in between. The CDR3: CASSLRLGLDEQFF. The CDR3 region has the DNA TGCGCCAGCAGCTTAAGGCTGGGCCTGGATGAGCAGTTCTTC.

The chain is built from TRBV7-2 and TRBJ1-3; D unclear. The CDR3 is 12 amino acids. CDR1 is SGHTA, CDR2 FQGNSA, per germline. The V end lost 6 bases, the J end lost 4 bases, and 7 bases lay between the germline ends. The CDR3 here is CASRPSGNTIYF. The CDR3 DNA sequence: TGTGCCAGCAGACCTTCGGGAAACACCATATATTTT.

Only a few counts were recorded for this clonotype. The chain combines TRBV2 with TRBJ2-3; a weak D match, TRBD1 (5 bases). CDR3 length: 13 residues. The V end was cut by 4 bases, the J end by 4 bases, with 9 bases between. Germline CDR1 and CDR2: SNHLY and FYNNEI. In DNA form, the CDR3 reads TGTGCCAGCAGTGCCTGGGGCTCAGATACGCAGTATTTT. Its translation: CASSAWGSDTQYF.

Points on this clonotype: Mismatch with germline at one junction end may stem from a read error. The CDR3 loop reads CTSTHADLTDTQYF. The CDR3 nucleotides are TGTACCAGCACCCACGCTGATCTCACAGATACGCAGTATTTT. V and J are TRBV7-8 and TRBJ2-3; D uncertain. The CDR3 sequence is 14 residues long. Germline V gene data show CDR1 as SGHVS and CDR2 as FQNEAQ.